This TCR beta chain was identified in a study of T cells after yellow fever vaccination (dated by TCRdb to between 2017 and 2020). With respect to the entire study: The SMART-Seq v4 Ultra Low Input RNA kit was used to prepare libraries from fractions with low cell numbers. To follow T-cell clones before and after both primary and booster YFV17D yellow fever vaccination, bulk TCR alpha and beta repertoires underwent longitudinal sequencing. Two healthy male donors made up the cohort, one aged 18 to 30 years and the other aged 30 to 40 years. Blood samples were taken at several timepoints before and after primary and secondary immunization, and bulk PBMC replicates and cell subsets were isolated.

CDR1 and CDR2 (SEHNR, FQNEAQ) derive from the germline V gene (reference sequence). V was cut back by 8 bases and J by 7 bases, leaving a gap of 15 bases between them. Including the terminal cysteine and phenylalanine, the CDR3 comprises 14 residues. The CDR3 DNA has 42 bases and is translated from base 1. General study outcomes and caveats: A small fraction of clonotypes showed up in both the CD4 and CD8 compartments, probably as a result of convergent recombination. The secondary T-cell response was found to be weaker but faster than the primary response, with a peak reached on day 5 rather than on day 15. Computational filtering was required because FACS-sorted repertoires could contain abundant contaminating clonotypes from the bulk population. Most clones expanded after primary vaccination (around 96% of CD4 and around 88% of CD8) were re-detected after the booster, suggesting that broad memory maintenance occurred. Because only a couple of donors were included in the study, the extent to which the findings can be generalized is limited.

Explained via the paper, the treatment or condition label denotes: live attenuated yellow fever vaccine strain. PBMCs were isolated from peripheral blood using a standard Ficoll-Paque protocol. Dynabeads CD4 and CD8 positive selection kits were used to isolate the CD4 and CD8 T-cell fractions. RNA was extracted with TriZol from bulk PBMCs, CD4 and CD8 fractions, and dextramer-positive and dextramer-negative fractions. On this clonotype: Its recognized antigen is unknown. No much larger clone is present one base from it, and per-base qualities are unavailable.

The reads were generated on an Illumina NovaSeq 6000. TCR cDNA was made using 5'RACE template switching, a step that added a universal primer site and unique molecular identifiers. Priming for cDNA synthesis came from both the TCR alpha and TCR beta constant segments. Two PCR steps were used to amplify libraries, with sample barcodes and sequencing adapters being added in the second step. Sequencing of libraries was done on Illumina HiSeq 2500 (2x100 bp) or NovaSeq (2x150 bp). The published analysis was carried out like this. MIGEC was used to demultiplex reads and collapse the reads into UMI consensus sequences, and MiXCR was used for V(D)J alignment. Clonotypes responding to the vaccine were identified with edgeR on replicate PBMC samples, with the criteria of FDR below 0.01 and a log2 fold change above 5 up to day 15. Bulk clonotypes were assigned CD4 or CD8 identity according to which sequenced CD4 or CD8 repertoire held them at higher abundance. TCRdb reran the public reads through fastp at Q25 and MiXCR, keeping productive beta chains. Rows merge per CDR3 protein into single entries with the most common DNA and genes. TCRdb, rather than the study authors, made the V and J calls. The sample table lists some 290,000 distinct CDR3 sequences, roughly a tenth of them with a count of one. Together, the top ten hold about 3% of the sample.

The specimen was CD4+ T cells sorted from PBMCs, collected 45 days after the yellow fever booster vaccination. The source is a man aged 18 to 29 who received the YFV17D yellow fever vaccine. The chain links TRBV7-9 with TRBJ1-6; 5 matching bases give a weak D call of TRBD1. The DNA sequence is as follows: TGTGCCAGCGGCCGGGACCTAAGGAATTCACCCCTCCACTTT. Its protein product is CASGRDLRNSPLHF. When the CDR3 is completed using the reference TRBV7-9 and TRBJ1-6 genes on either side, the full variable domain is DTGVSQNPRHKITKRGQNVTFRCDPISEHNRLYWYRQTLGQGPEFLTYFQNEAQLEKSRLLSDRFSAERPKGSFSTLEIQRTEQGDSAMYLCASGRDLRNSPLHFGNGTRLTVT.